This TCR beta chain was captured in a study of CD8 T cells in Susac syndrome (dated by TCRdb to the late 2010s). General notes on the study: Repertoire sequencing was used to test whether CD8+ T cell activation and differentiation in Susac syndrome was antigen driven. Overall study results and their limits: The study acknowledged that relatively few individuals were included in the TCR sequencing and HLA analysis.

RNA was extracted using the RNeasy kit, and about 0.45 to 1 microgram was reverse transcribed with random hexamers. The immunoSEQ multiplex PCR assay, which covers 54 Vbeta and 13 Jbeta segments, was used to amplify TCR beta CDR3 regions. PCR amplification bias was corrected using a synthetic template baseline for primer optimization and computational correction. For the original study's pipeline: Reads were annotated to V, D and J genes according to IMGT and were analyzed with immunoSEQ Analyzer, with only productive sequences retained. Clonality was computed as one minus Shannon entropy normalized by log2 of the number of productive unique sequences. Public and private clones were assessed among the 100 most prevalent clones of each patient and control. Clones were defined as Susac-specific when absent from the healthy and MS cohorts, from about 1,100 published viral clones and from other ImmuneACCESS disease sequences. TCRdb reanalyzed the raw reads on its own, using fastp at Q25 for trimming and MiXCR for clone calling, and kept in-frame beta chains. Rows matching on CDR3 protein sequence are summarized as one entry with the most common DNA and genes. The V and J calls shown here were made by TCRdb, not taken from the authors' results. The sample profile shows 150,000 to 200,000 distinct CDR3 sequences; just under 95% of them were found once. The ten largest clones take up just over 0.13% of the sample.

This clonotype came up a few times. The antigen it recognizes is unknown. No base quality information exists; no much larger clone differs at one position. Trimming takes 1 base from V and 7 bases from J, and the germline ends sit 4 bases apart. The CDR3, cysteine through phenylalanine, is 11 amino acids long. Of the read, only the CDR3 DNA is kept; its 33 bases are in frame from base 1. According to the germline V gene, CDR1 reads SGHRS and CDR2 reads YFSETQ. Peripheral blood CD8+ and CD4+ T cells from healthy donors, Susac syndrome patients and multiple sclerosis patients were profiled using high-throughput TCR beta sequencing. The healthy donors served as controls matched for age and sex. Bulk CD8+ and CD4+ T cells were purified by magnetic negative isolation, whereas CD8+ TEMRA cells were enriched by FACS. Blood was collected in EDTA tubes and processed within 24 hours, with PBMCs isolated through density gradient centrifugation. PBMCs intended for TCR sequencing were frozen in liquid nitrogen and were later thawed in a 37 degrees C water bath. Purity of sorted or isolated CD4+, CD8+ and CD8+ TEMRA cells was at least 90%.

Sequencing was done on a sample of CD4+ T cells from PBMCs. The rearrangement joined TRBV5-1 to TRBJ2-3; the D gene cannot be resolved reliably. The TCR was taken from a human donor in good health. Here is the DNA: TGCGCCAGCAGCTTGACAAATACGCAGTATTTT. Its protein product is CASSLTNTQYF. Where the CDR3 stops, the reference TRBV5-1 and TRBJ2-3 genes take over; the full variable domain is KAGVTQTPRYLIKTRGQQVTLSCSPISGHRSVSWYQQTPGQGLQFLFEYFSETQRNKGNFPGRFSGRQFSNSRSEMNVSTLELGDSALYLCASSLTNTQYFGPGTRLTVL.